A single sample is the source of the 22 T cell receptor beta chains below, sequenced in a study of cytomegalovirus exposure and HLA in healthy donors. Assay: immunoSEQ multiplex PCR; the TCRdb copy retains only in-frame clones and omits some. The sample includes some 100,000 clones, roughly 90% of them seen just once. The sequencing sample was made of PBMCs. Receptors were obtained from a woman between 18 and 29 years old in good health and CMV-seronegative.

The chain's CDR3 is CAWIGFGGSGGNGYEQFF. DNA for the CDR3: TGTGCCTGGATTGGCTTTGGAGGCTCAGGGGGCAATGGCTATGAGCAGTTCTTC. J is TRBJ2-1 and V is TRBV30, with 8 bases identical to TRBD1. V shed 4 bases and J 8 bases; nucleotides not matched to a gene: 22. The V gene's germline CDR1 is GTSNPN and CDR2 SVGIG (reference sequence). The CDR3 has 18 amino acids.

In DNA, the CDR3 is TGTGCCAGCAGCGTAGGAGGGGTACTAGCGGGGGCAAGGGAGCAGTTCTTC. Translated: CASSVGGVLAGAREQFF. The gene calls are TRBV9 and TRBJ2-1, with 11 bases lining up with TRBD2. In germline, CDR1 is SGDLS, CDR2 YYNGEE. The V gene end was trimmed by 0 bases and the J gene end by 10 bases; junction bases not matched to a gene: 12. This CDR3 region has 17 residues.

The V and J genes are TRBV27 and TRBJ2-7; D possibly corresponds to TRBD2 (7 bases). Germline CDR1 reads MNHEY; CDR2 reads SMNVEV (reference sequence). The CDR3 spans 13 residues. Deletions cut 4 bases from V and 6 bases from J, with 13 bases between. CDR3 coding DNA: TGTGCCAGCAGTTGGGGGGGCGCAGGCGAGCAGTACTTC. Translated, it gives CASSWGGAGEQYF.

The chain employs TRBV15 and TRBJ1-2; tentatively, D is TRBD1 (5 bases). The germline V gene has CDR1 LNHNV and CDR2 YYDKDF (reference sequence). Trimming removed 5 bases at V and 1 base at J, with 14 bases between. This CDR3 has 15 residues. Here the CDR3 DNA reads TGTGCCACCAGCCCCCAGGAGGGGCTTAACTATGGCTACACCTTC. Amino acid sequence: CATSPQEGLNYGYTF.

The chain combines TRBV25-1 with TRBJ2-5; D remains unclear. Trimming removed 3 bases from V and 8 bases from J, with 13 bases in between. Germline V lookup: CDR1 MGHDK, CDR2 SYGVNS. The CDR3 runs 13 residues. CDR3 in amino acids: CASSDTAPFTQYF. In DNA, the CDR3 is TGTGCCAGCAGTGACACAGCCCCGTTCACCCAGTACTTC.

V gene TRBV2 combines with J gene TRBJ1-2, with 7 bases aligning to TRBD1. J gave up 5 bases and V 0 bases, and 6 bases lay outside the gene matches. There are 15 residues in the CDR3. Per germline, CDR1 SNHLY and CDR2 FYNNEI. The CDR3 protein is CASSEAAGQKYGYTF. DNA of the CDR3: TGTGCCAGCAGTGAAGCGGCGGGACAGAAATATGGCTACACCTTC.

The rearrangement uses TRBV27 and TRBJ2-7; 12 bases map to TRBD2. The CDR3 contains 15 residues. The germline CDR1 and CDR2 sequences are MNHEY and SMNVEV (reference sequence). The V and J ends lost 3 bases and 4 bases, in that order; junction bases with no gene match: 4. Here the CDR3 DNA reads TGTGCCAGCAGTTTCCTGACTAGCGGGAGTTACGAGCAGTACTTC. As protein: CASSFLTSGSYEQYF.

V and J are TRBV30 and TRBJ1-4, with TRBD1 as a possible D gene (6 bases). The CDR3 has 13 residues. The germline gives CDR1 GTSNPN, CDR2 SVGIG (reference sequence). Trimming cost V 5 bases and J 8 bases, with 15 bases left between them. The CDR3 DNA follows: TGTGCCTGGGAGGACAGTGCGAGGGAAAAACTGTTTTTT. It yields the protein CAWEDSAREKLFF.

The V and J genes are TRBV19 and TRBJ2-7; TRBD2 is a possible D gene (6 bases). Trimming left V 5 bases short and J 9 bases short, with 11 bases between. The V gene's germline CDR1 is LNHDA and CDR2 SQIVND (reference sequence). The CDR3 runs 11 residues. CDR3 region: CASSDGRGQYF. CDR3 nucleotide sequence: TGTGCCAGTAGTGACGGGCGGGGGCAGTACTTC.

A single count supports this clone. The V call is TRBV9, the J call TRBJ1-6; TRBD1 matches 9 bases. The CDR3 is 13 amino acids. The germline gives CDR1 SGDLS, CDR2 YYNGEE. After removal of 2 bases from V and 10 bases from J, the junction contained 1 base not matched to a gene. CDR3 residues: CASSVDRGSPLHF. CDR3 bases: TGTGCCAGCAGCGTGGACAGGGGCTCACCCCTCCACTTT. The variable domain in full, with the rest retrieved from reference TRBV9 and TRBJ1-6, is DSGVTQTPKHLITATGQRVTLRCSPRSGDLSVYWYQQSLDQGLQFLIQYYNGEERAKGNILERFSAQQFPDLHSELNLSSLELGDSALYFCASSVDRGSPLHFGNGTRLTVT.

The V and J genes are TRBV5-1 and TRBJ2-1; D may be TRBD2 (6 bases). The CDR3 runs 15 residues. The germline V gene encodes CDR1 SGHRS and CDR2 YFSETQ. Trimming took off 6 bases at V and 1 base at J, with 14 bases between the two ends. The CDR3 is CASTLDGGSYNEQFF. In nucleotides, the CDR3 is TGCGCCAGCACTTTGGACGGGGGTTCCTACAATGAGCAGTTCTTC.

The rearrangement links TRBV27 to TRBJ1-1, with D perhaps TRBD1 (6 bases). The V end lost 1 base, the J end lost 2 bases, and 14 bases lay between the germline ends. CDR3 size: 16 residues. Germline V CDR1 and CDR2: MNHEY, SMNVEV (reference sequence). The CDR3 loop is CASSLWAGRGNTEAFF. CDR3 bases: TGTGCCAGCAGTTTATGGGCTGGCAGGGGAAACACTGAAGCTTTCTTT.

This sequence joins TRBV4-3 and TRBJ2-7, with D perhaps matching TRBD2 (6 bases). Germline lookup yields CDR1 LGHNA and CDR2 YSLEER. V was cut by 0 bases and J by 7 bases, with 16 bases left in between. The CDR3 sequence is 15 residues long. In nucleotides, the CDR3 is TGCGCCAGCAGCCAAGATGGGGGTACGGGAGCGGAGCAGTACTTC. Translated, it gives CASSQDGGTGAEQYF.

The V and J genes are TRBV27 and TRBJ1-5; 12 bases match TRBD1. The CDR3 has 13 residues. CDR1 and CDR2 (germline): MNHEY, SMNVEV (reference sequence). J lost 5 bases, V lost 8 bases, and 1 base had no gene match. CDR3 DNA sequence: TGTGCCAGCGGGACAGGGGGCTATCAGCCCCAGCATTTT. It yields the protein CASGTGGYQPQHF.

V usage is TRBV5-4 and J usage is TRBJ2-1; D uncertain. Germline CDR1 SGHNT, CDR2 YYREEE (reference sequence). The CDR3 has 15 amino acids. The V gene lost 2 bases and the J gene lost 3 bases, with 12 bases spanning the gap. This CDR3 reads CASSFQVTVYNEQFF. In DNA form, the CDR3 reads TGTGCCAGCAGCTTCCAGGTTACGGTCTACAATGAGCAGTTCTTC.

V usage is TRBV29-1 and J usage is TRBJ1-1, with 8 bases fitting TRBD1. Germline CDR1 reads SQVTM; CDR2 reads ANQGSEA. CDR3 size: 12 residues. Trimming removed 7 bases from V and 4 bases from J; junction bases left unmatched: 5. The CDR3 loop reads CSGVTGGTEAFF. The CDR3 DNA follows: TGCAGCGGGGTTACAGGGGGCACTGAAGCTTTCTTT.

This clone was detected a few times. The V call is TRBV19, the J call TRBJ2-7; TRBD1 matches 7 bases. The V gene's germline CDR1 is LNHDA and CDR2 SQIVND (reference sequence). This CDR3 is built from 13 residues. V lost 5 bases, J lost 3 bases, and 4 bases stayed unmatched. CDR3 bases: TGTGCCAGTAGTTTCGGACAGGACTACGAGCAGTACTTC. It yields the protein CASSFGQDYEQYF.

The genes are TRBV9 and TRBJ2-2, with D possibly being TRBD1 (6 bases). The CDR3 is 13 residues long. The germline V and J ends were trimmed by 5 bases and 4 bases, with 9 bases remaining between them. Germline assignment: CDR1 SGDLS and CDR2 YYNGEE. The CDR3, as DNA: TGTGCCAGCAGTGAAGGGGGCACCGGGGAGCTGTTTTTT. This gives the protein CASSEGGTGELFF.

The chain uses TRBV7-2 and TRBJ2-5, with TRBD2 identical over 7 bases. Per the germline V gene, CDR1 is SGHTA and CDR2 is FQGNSA. J gave up 5 bases and V 4 bases, and 7 bases lay outside the gene matches. The CDR3 runs to 14 residues. The CDR3 DNA follows: TGTGCCAGCAGCTCGAATAGCGGGTGGGAGACCCAGTACTTC. Translated, it gives CASSSNSGWETQYF.

The rearrangement uses TRBV27 and TRBJ1-2; a weak D match, TRBD1 (5 bases). The CDR3 has 14 amino acids. Between the trimmed V and J ends, which lost 5 bases and 4 bases, there was a span of 14 bases. Germline CDR1 reads MNHEY; CDR2 reads SMNVEV (reference sequence). DNA of the CDR3: TGTGCCAGCAGTCCTTTGGTGGGGGGCTATGGCTACACCTTC. Translated, it gives CASSPLVGGYGYTF.

The rearrangement links TRBV29-1 to TRBJ1-1; D ambiguous. The CDR3 extends over 12 amino acids. CDR1 and CDR2 from the germline V gene are SQVTM and ANQGSEA. Trimming removed 7 bases from V and 5 bases from J, with 14 bases in between. For the CDR3, the DNA is TGCAGCGGCCGAGTAGAGAGTACTGAAGCTTTCTTT. Its translation is CSGRVESTEAFF.

V usage is TRBV30 and J usage is TRBJ2-7; D is uncertain. Per the germline V gene, CDR1 is GTSNPN and CDR2 is SVGIG (reference sequence). The CDR3 extends over 13 amino acids. V lost 1 base and J 10 bases, leaving 17 bases between the germline ends. CDR3 nucleotides: TGTGCCTGGAGTGCCCTAAAACCGAATCCCCAGTACTTC. Translation: CAWSALKPNPQYF. Filled out from reference TRBV30 and TRBJ2-7, the complete variable domain reads SQTIHQWPATLVQPVGSPLSLECTVEGTSNPNLYWYRQAAGRGLQLLFYSVGIGQISSEVPQNLSASRPQDRQFILSSKKLLLSDSGFYLCAWSALKPNPQYFGPGTRLTVT.